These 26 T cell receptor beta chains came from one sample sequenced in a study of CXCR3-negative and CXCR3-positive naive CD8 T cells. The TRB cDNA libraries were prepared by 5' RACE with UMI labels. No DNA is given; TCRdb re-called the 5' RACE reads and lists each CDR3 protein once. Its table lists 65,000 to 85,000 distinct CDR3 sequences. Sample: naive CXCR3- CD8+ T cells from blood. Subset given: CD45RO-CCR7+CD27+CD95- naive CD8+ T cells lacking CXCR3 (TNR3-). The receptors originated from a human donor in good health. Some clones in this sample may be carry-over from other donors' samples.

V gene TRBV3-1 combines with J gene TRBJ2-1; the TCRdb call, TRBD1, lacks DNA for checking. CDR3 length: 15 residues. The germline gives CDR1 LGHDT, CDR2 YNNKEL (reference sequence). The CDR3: CASSQVLGQYNEQFF.

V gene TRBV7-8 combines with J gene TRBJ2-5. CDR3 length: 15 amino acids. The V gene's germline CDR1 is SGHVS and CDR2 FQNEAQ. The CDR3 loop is CASSLEWWGQETQYF.

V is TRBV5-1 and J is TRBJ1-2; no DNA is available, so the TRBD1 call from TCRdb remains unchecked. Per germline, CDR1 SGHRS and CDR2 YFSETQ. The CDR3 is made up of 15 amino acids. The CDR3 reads CASSSSGQANYGYTF.

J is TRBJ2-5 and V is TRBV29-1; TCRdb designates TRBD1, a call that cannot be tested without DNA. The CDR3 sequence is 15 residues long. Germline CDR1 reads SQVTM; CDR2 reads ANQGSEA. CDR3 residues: CSVEEGTAYQETQYF.

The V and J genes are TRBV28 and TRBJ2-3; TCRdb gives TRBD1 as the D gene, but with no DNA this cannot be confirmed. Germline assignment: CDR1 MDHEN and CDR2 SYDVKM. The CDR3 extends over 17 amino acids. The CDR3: CASRLLTGGQSTDTQYF.

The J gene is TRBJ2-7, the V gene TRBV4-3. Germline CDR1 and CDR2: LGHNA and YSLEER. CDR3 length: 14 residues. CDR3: CASSQDQGPYEQYF.

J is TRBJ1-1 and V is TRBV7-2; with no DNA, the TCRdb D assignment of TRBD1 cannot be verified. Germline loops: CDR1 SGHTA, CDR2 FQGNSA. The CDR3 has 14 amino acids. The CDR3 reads CASSSFGQNTEAFF.

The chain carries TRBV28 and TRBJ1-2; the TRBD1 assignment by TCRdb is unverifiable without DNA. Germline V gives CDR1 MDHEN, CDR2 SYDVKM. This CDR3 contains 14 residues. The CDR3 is CASSLPPGAGGYTF.

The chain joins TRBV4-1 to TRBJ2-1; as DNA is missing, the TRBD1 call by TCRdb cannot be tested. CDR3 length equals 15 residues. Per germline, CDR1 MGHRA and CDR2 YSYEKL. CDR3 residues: CASSQLGTGAGEQFF.

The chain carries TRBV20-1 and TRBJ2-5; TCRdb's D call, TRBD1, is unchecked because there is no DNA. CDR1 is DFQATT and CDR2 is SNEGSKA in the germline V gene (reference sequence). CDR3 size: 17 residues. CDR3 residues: CSARHPDGGGWQETQYF.

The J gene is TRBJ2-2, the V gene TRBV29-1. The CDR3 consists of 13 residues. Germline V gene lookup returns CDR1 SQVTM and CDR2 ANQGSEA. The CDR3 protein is CSVVERGTGELFF.

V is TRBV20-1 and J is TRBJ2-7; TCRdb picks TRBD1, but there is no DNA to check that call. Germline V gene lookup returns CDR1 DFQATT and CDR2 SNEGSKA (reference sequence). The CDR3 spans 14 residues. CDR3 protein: CSARSRDRDYEQYF.

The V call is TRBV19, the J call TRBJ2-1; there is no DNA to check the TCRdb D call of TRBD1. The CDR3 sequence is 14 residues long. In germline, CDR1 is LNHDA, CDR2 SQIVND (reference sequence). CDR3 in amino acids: CASSIPGVYNEQFF.

CDR3 residues: CASSQQIAGGTPEQYF. The rearrangement joins TRBV4-1 to TRBJ2-7; the TCRdb D gene call, TRBD2, has no DNA to confirm it. The CDR3 length is 16 residues. Germline CDR1 and CDR2: MGHRA and YSYEKL.

The chain's CDR3 is CASSRDVTQYF. The gene calls are TRBV12-3 or TRBV12-4 and TRBJ2-3. There are 11 residues in the CDR3.

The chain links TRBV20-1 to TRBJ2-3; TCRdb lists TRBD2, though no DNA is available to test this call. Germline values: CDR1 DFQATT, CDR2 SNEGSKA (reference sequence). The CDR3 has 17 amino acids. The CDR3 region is CSAKLAGVPSVTDTQYF.

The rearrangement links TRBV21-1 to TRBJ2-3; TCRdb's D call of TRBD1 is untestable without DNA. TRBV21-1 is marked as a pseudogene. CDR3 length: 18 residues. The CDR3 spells CASSKGFFSGGITDTQYF.

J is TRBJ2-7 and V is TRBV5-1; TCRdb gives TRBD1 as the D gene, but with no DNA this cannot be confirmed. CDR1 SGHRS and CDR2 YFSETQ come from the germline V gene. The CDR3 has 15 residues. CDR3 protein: CASSPRGGQPYEQYF. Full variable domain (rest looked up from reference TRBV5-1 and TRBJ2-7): KAGVTQTPRYLIKTRGQQVTLSCSPISGHRSVSWYQQTPGQGLQFLFEYFSETQRNKGNFPGRFSGRQFSNSRSEMNVSTLELGDSALYLCASSPRGGQPYEQYFGPGTRLTVT.

The CDR3: CATHHYGDRETQYF. The rearrangement joins TRBV15 to TRBJ2-5; TCRdb reports TRBD1, a call that lacks DNA to check it against. From germline, CDR1 is LNHNV and CDR2 YYDKDF (reference sequence). CDR3 length equals 14 residues.

The CDR3 sequence is CASSQDGGYSNQPQHF. The chain couples TRBV3-1 to TRBJ1-5. Per germline, CDR1 LGHDT and CDR2 YNNKEL (reference sequence). The CDR3 spans 16 residues. The variable domain in full, with the rest retrieved from reference TRBV3-1 and TRBJ1-5, is DTAVSQTPKYLVTQMGNDKSIKCEQNLGHDTMYWYKQDSKKFLKIMFSYNNKELIINETVPNRFSPKSPDKAHLNLHINSLELGDSAVYFCASSQDGGYSNQPQHFGDGTRLSIL.

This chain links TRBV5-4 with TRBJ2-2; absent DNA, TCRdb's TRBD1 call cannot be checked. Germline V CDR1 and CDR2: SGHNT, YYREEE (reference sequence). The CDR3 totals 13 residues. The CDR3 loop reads CASSSGIPGELFF.

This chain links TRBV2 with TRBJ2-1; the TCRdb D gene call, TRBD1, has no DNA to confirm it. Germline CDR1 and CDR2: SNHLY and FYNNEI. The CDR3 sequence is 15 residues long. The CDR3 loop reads CASSPTLIPDNEQFF.

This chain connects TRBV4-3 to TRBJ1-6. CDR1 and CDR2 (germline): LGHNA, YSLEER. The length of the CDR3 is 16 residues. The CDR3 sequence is CASSQEFAFYNSLLHF.

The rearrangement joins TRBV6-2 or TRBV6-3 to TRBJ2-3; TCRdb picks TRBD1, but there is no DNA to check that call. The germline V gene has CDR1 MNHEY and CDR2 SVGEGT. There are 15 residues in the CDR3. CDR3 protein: CASSYSSGGSDTQYF.

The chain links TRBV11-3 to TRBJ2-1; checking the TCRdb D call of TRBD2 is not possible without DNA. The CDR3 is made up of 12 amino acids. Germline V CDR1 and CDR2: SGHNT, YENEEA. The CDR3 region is CASSWEWGEQFF. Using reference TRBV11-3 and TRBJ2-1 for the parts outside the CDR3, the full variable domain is EAGVVQSPRYKIIEKKQPVAFWCNPISGHNTLYWYLQNLGQGPELLIRYENEEAVDDSQLPKDRFSAERLKGVDSTLKIQPAELGDSAVYLCASSWEWGEQFFGPGTRLTVL.

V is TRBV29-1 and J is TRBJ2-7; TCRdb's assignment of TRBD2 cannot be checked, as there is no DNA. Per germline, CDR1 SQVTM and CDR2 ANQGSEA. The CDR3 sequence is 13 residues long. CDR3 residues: CSVEGEGSYEQYF.